This entry is about one T cell receptor (beta chain). Antigen unknown. The data stem from a study of T cell responses to AZD1222 COVID-19 vaccine. Study results and caveats: Clonal diversity was possibly underestimated, and white British individuals and females predominated among donors. Spike-specific TCR breadth and depth went up after people got two AZD1222 doses.

With 3 bases removed from V and 1 base from J, the gap between germline ends came to 18 bases. Germline lookup yields CDR1 LGHNT and CDR2 FRNRAP. CDR3 length: 17 residues. Generated by immunoSEQ multiplex PCR, the TCRdb table keeps only in-frame clones and is missing some. The repertoire has 180,000 or so clones, around 90% of them found once; the top ten carry 1% to 1.5%. Material: peripheral blood, obtained 28 days after the second AZD1222 dose. The chain carries TRBV12-5 and TRBJ1-1, with D hard to call. This sequence was found in an adult who received the AZD1222 COVID-19 vaccine. CDR3 in amino acids: CASGFSLRGRSNTEAFF. The CDR3 DNA reads TGTGCTAGTGGTTTCTCCCTCCGCGGACGGTCGAACACTGAAGCTTTCTTT.